The clone carrying this T cell receptor (beta chain) was seen many times. Germline-derived CDR1 and CDR2 are MNHEY and SMNVEV (reference sequence). V shed 3 bases and J shed 5 bases, with 16 bases lying between them. This CDR3 has 15 amino acids. This sample was taken from a study of T cells in Graves' hyperthyroidism and ophthalmopathy. The investigators amplified TCR beta CDR3 regions from RNA transcripts. The primer set for the first-round RT-PCR of the TCR CDR3 was HTBI. TCRdb processed the multiplex PCR reads anew with MiXCR; each CDR3 protein has one entry. In the table there are 550,000 to 600,000 distinct CDR3 sequences, approximately 15% of which are singletons.

The sample taken for sequencing was blood. The chain uses TRBV27 and TRBJ1-2; unclear D gene. The sequence was obtained from a woman aged 18-29 years with Graves' ophthalmopathy. The CDR3 is CASSLGQSVGYGYTF. The CDR3 DNA reads as TGTGCCAGCAGTTTGGGCCAGTCGGTAGGATATGGCTACACCTTC.